This T cell receptor (beta chain) emerged from a study of T cell repertoires in cytomegalovirus infection. The CDR3 runs to 15 residues. Trimming shortened V by 5 bases and J by 5 bases, and 17 bases separated the two germline ends. Germline V gives CDR1 SGHTA, CDR2 FQGNSA. Study observations and caveats: CMV carriers having the relevant HLA were flagged by cumulative public TCR beta family frequency.

TCRdb itself ran the reads through MiXCR, one entry per CDR3 protein. This sample has 200,000 to 300,000 distinct CDR3 sequences; 9.1% occur once, and the top ten carry more than 12%. In this sample, this clonotype turned up many times. Its antigen is not known. The rearrangement joins TRBV7-2 to TRBJ2-3; D assignment may be TRBD1 or TRBD2 (7 bases each). Material for sequencing was PBMCs. This receptor was obtained from a human donor in good health (CMV status not recorded). Some clones in this sample may be carry-over from other donors' samples. The CDR3 bases are TGTGCCAGCAGCCGACAACCAGGGGGGGGAGATACGCAGTATTTT. Amino acids: CASSRQPGGGDTQYF.